This T cell receptor (beta chain) stems from a study of T cell changes during pregnancy in multiple sclerosis. Trimming left V 0 bases short and J 7 bases short, with 7 bases between. The CDR3 runs 13 residues. Germline-derived CDR1 and CDR2 are SGHNT and YENEEA. Here immunoSEQ multiplex PCR was the method, and the copy in TCRdb shows in-frame clones only, minus some. The table lists around 79,000 clones, around nine tenths of them singletons. In its sample, this clone was seen once. The origin of this receptor is a female donor with multiple sclerosis, enrolled in a pregnancy study. The genes are TRBV11-3 and TRBJ2-4, with D maybe TRBD2 (6 bases). Sequencing was performed on CD4+ T cells from peripheral blood mononuclear cells, taken in the second trimester of pregnancy. In nucleotides, the CDR3 is TGTGCCAGCAGCTTAGATGGGGGGAACATTCAGTACTTC. It specifies CASSLDGGNIQYF.